A few counts support the clone carrying this T cell receptor (beta chain). This record belongs to a study of patients and donors after allogeneic stem cell transplantation. Via MiXCR, TCRdb re-called the RT-PCR reads, giving one row per CDR3 protein. The sample holds approximately 33,000 distinct CDR3 sequences, almost 7% seen once. Germline V lookup: CDR1 MGHRA, CDR2 YSYEKL. V shed 4 bases and J shed 4 bases, with 10 bases lying between them. The CDR3 is 13 residues long. Sequenced input: blood, either unsorted or a sorted T cell fraction (not recorded which). This TCR came from a human donor who was either an allogeneic HSCT recipient or a stem cell or donor lymphocyte infusion donor (not recorded which). It is not recorded whose cells these are; they may come from a transplant donor. The J gene is TRBJ2-5, the V gene TRBV4-1, with D possibly matching TRBD2 (5 bases). As DNA, the CDR3 is TGCGCCAGCAGCCGCGGGTTCCTAGAGACCCAGTACTTC. This translates into CASSRGFLETQYF.